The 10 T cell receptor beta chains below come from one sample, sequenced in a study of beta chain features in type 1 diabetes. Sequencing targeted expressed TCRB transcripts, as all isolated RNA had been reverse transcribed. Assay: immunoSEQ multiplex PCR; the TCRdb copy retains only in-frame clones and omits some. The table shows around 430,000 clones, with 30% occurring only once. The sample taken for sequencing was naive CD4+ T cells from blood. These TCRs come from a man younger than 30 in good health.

The CDR3 here is CATSRDYNPGLPTNTEAFF. The CDR3 DNA reads TGTGCCACCAGCAGAGATTATAATCCGGGATTACCAACGAACACTGAAGCTTTCTTT. The chain has TRBV15 and TRBJ1-1; D not certain. The CDR3 spans 19 residues. Germline lookup yields CDR1 LNHNV and CDR2 YYDKDF (reference sequence). The V gene lost 0 bases and the J gene lost 1 base, with 21 bases spanning the gap.

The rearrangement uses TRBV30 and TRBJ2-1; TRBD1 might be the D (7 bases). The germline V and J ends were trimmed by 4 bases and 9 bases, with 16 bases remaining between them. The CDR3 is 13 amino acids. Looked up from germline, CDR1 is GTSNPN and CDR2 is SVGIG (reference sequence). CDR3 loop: CAWKRQGDFEQFF. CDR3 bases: TGTGCCTGGAAGAGGCAGGGGGACTTTGAGCAGTTCTTC.

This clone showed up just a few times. The CDR3 DNA reads TGTGCCAGCAGCCCGATCGGGGGTCCCTACGAGCAGTACTTC. It yields the protein CASSPIGGPYEQYF. This chain links TRBV7-9 with TRBJ2-7, with D tentatively TRBD2 (6 bases). CDR1 is SEHNR, CDR2 FQNEAQ, per germline (reference sequence). The CDR3 consists of 14 residues. Trimming took off 5 bases at V and 2 bases at J, with 13 bases between the two ends.

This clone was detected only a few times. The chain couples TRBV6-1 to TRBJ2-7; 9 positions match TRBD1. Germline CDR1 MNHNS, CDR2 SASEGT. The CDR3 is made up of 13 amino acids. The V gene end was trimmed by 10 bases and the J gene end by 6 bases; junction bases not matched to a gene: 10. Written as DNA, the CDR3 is TGTGCCATCCAAACCGGACAGGGGTTCGAGCAGTACTTC. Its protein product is CAIQTGQGFEQYF.

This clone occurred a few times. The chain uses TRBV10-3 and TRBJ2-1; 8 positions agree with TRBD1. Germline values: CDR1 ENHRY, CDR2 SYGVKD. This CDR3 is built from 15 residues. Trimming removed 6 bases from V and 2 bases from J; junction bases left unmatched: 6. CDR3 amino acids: CAISPGQATYNEQFF. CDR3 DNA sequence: TGTGCCATCAGCCCGGGACAGGCTACCTACAATGAGCAGTTCTTC.

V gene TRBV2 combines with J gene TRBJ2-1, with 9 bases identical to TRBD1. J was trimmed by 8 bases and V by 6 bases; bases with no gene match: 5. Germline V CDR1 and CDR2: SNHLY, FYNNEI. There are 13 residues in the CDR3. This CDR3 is CASSGQGIHEQFF. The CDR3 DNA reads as TGTGCCAGCAGCGGACAGGGGATACATGAGCAGTTCTTC.

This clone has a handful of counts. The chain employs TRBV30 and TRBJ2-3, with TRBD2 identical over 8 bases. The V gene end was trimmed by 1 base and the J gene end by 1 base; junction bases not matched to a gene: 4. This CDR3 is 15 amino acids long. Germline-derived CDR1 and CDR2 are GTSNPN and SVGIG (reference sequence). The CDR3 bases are TGTGCCTGGAGTGCGCAAGCGGGAGGCACAGATACGCAGTATTTT. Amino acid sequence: CAWSAQAGGTDTQYF.

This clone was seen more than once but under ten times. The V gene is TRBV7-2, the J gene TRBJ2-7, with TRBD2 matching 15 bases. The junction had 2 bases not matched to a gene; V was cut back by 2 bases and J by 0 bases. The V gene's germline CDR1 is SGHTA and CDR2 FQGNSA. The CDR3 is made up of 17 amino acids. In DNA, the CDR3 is TGTGCCAGCAGCTTAAGGACTAGCGGGAGGGCCTCCTACGAGCAGTACTTC. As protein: CASSLRTSGRASYEQYF.

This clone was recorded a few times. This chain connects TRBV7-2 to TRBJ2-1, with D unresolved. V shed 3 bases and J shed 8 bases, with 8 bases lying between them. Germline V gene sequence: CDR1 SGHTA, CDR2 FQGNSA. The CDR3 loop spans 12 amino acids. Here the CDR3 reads CASSFDRDEQFF. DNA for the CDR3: TGTGCCAGCAGCTTTGATCGGGATGAGCAGTTCTTC.

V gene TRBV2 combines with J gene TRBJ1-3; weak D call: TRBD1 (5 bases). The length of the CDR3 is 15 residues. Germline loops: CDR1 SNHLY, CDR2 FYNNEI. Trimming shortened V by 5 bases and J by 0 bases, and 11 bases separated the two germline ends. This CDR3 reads CASSTRGVSGNTIYF. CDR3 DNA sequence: TGTGCCAGCAGTACGAGGGGAGTCTCTGGAAACACCATATATTTT.